These T cell receptor beta chains were read from a single sample in a study of T cell responses to AZD1222 COVID-19 vaccine. Sequenced by immunoSEQ multiplex PCR; TCRdb stores in-frame clones only, minus some. In the table there are 120,000 to 150,000 clones, around 84% of which are singletons. Sequencing used peripheral blood, obtained 28 days after the second AZD1222 dose. The receptors come from an adult who received the AZD1222 COVID-19 vaccine. Each CDR3 is given with its conserved first and last residue. The D gene is left open where the match is weak. A row's size may be missing; if present it is once, few, many or a size class.

TRBJ1-5	TRBV19	.	.	CASSSSPGPQHF	TGTGCCAGTAGTTCTAGTCCAGGGCCCCAGCATTTT
TRBJ2-7	TRBV9	.	few	CASSLRGEDPSYEQYF	TGTGCCAGCAGCCTCCGAGGGGAGGATCCCTCCTACGAGCAGTACTTC
TRBJ1-2	TRBV7-8	.	.	CASSLALSGYTF	TGTGCCAGCAGCTTAGCGCTCAGTGGCTACACCTTC
TRBJ1-5	TRBV19	TRBD1	.	CASNLDRGGQPQHF	TGTGCCAGTAACCTCGACAGGGGCGGGCAGCCCCAGCATTTT
TRBJ1-5	TRBV6-2/TRBV6-3	TRBD1	.	CASSSQRTGMVNQPQHF	TGTGCCAGCAGTTCCCAGCGGACAGGGATGGTCAATCAGCCCCAGCATTTT
TRBJ1-2	TRBV15	.	once	CATSRDSVYGYTF	TGTGCCACCAGCAGAGATTCAGTTTATGGCTACACCTTC
TRBJ1-1	TRBV10-1	.	.	CASSDGRRNTEAFF	TGCGCCAGCAGTGATGGACGCCGGAACACTGAAGCTTTCTTT
TRBJ2-1	TRBV5-4	.	.	CASSLVLSSYNEQFF	TGTGCCAGCAGCTTGGTACTATCCTCCTACAATGAGCAGTTCTTC
TRBJ2-7	TRBV19	TRBD1	.	CASSTGQGYEQYF	TGTGCCAGTAGTACAGGACAGGGGTACGAGCAGTACTTC
TRBJ2-1	TRBV10-3	.	.	CAISEGGYNEQFF	TGTGCCATCAGTGAAGGGGGCTACAATGAGCAGTTCTTC
TRBJ2-2	TRBV9	TRBD1	few	CASSLLGQVVLGELFF	TGTGCCAGCAGCCTCCTCGGACAGGTCGTGTTAGGGGAGCTGTTTTTT
TRBJ2-7	TRBV27	TRBD1	.	CASSSTGGHEQYF	TGTGCCAGCAGTTCAACAGGGGGGCACGAGCAGTACTTC
TRBJ1-1	TRBV28	TRBD1	.	CASSLQTGRLAFF	TGTGCCAGCAGTCTCCAGACAGGGAGGTTAGCTTTCTTT
TRBJ1-1	TRBV29-1	TRBD1	.	CSVPGTGRNTEAFF	TGCAGCGTACCCGGGACAGGTCGAAACACTGAAGCTTTCTTT
TRBJ2-2	TRBV6-2/TRBV6-3	.	.	CASSYSDRDVFF	TGTGCCAGCAGTTACTCGGACCGAGACGTGTTTTTT
TRBJ1-1	TRBV10-3	TRBD1	.	CAIRGTGGYGFF	TGTGCCATCAGAGGGACAGGGGGGTACGGTTTCTTT
TRBJ2-7	TRBV11-3	.	.	CANSLGRGEQYF	TGTGCCAACAGCTTAGGAAGGGGCGAGCAGTACTTC
TRBJ2-7	TRBV5-4	TRBD2	.	CASSYGLAETYEQYF	TGTGCCAGCAGCTACGGACTAGCGGAGACCTACGAGCAGTACTTC
TRBJ2-2	TRBV20-1	.	.	CSASPGVTGELFF	TGCAGTGCTAGTCCTGGGGTCACCGGGGAGCTGTTTTTT
TRBJ2-1	TRBV2	.	.	CASSGTFGGPTFNEQFF	TGTGCCAGCAGTGGAACGTTCGGGGGACCCACTTTCAATGAGCAGTTCTTC
TRBJ2-1	TRBV19	TRBD2	.	CASSLAGGPGNEQFF	TGTGCCAGTAGTCTAGCGGGGGGGCCGGGTAATGAGCAGTTCTTC
TRBJ2-7	TRBV6-5	TRBD2	.	CASNWKGAGSAF	TGTGCCAGCAACTGGAAGGGAGCGGGATCGGCATTC
TRBJ2-7	TRBV18	.	.	CASSPRYLRHEQYF	TGTGCCAGCTCACCCAGGTATCTCAGGCACGAGCAGTACTTC
TRBJ2-3	TRBV7-8	.	.	CASSLRSQFGDTQYF	TGTGCCAGCAGCTTAAGGTCCCAATTCGGGGATACGCAGTATTTT
TRBJ2-7	TRBV20-1	.	few	CSARDINEQYF	TGCAGTGCTAGAGACATTAACGAGCAGTACTTC
TRBJ2-4	TRBV6-1	.	.	CASSESGLAKNIQYF	TGTGCCAGCAGTGAAAGTGGACTAGCCAAAAACATTCAGTACTTC
TRBJ2-7	TRBV3-1/TRBV3-2	.	.	CASSQDFGEQYF	TGTGCCAGCAGCCAAGATTTTGGGGAGCAGTACTTC
TRBJ2-2	TRBV27	TRBD1	.	CASRNRGPNTGELFF	TGTGCCAGCAGAAACAGGGGGCCAAACACCGGGGAGCTGTTTTTT
TRBJ2-3	TRBV6-2/TRBV6-3	TRBD2	.	CASSLAGDLDTQYF	TGTGCCAGCAGTTTGGCGGGAGATTTAGATACGCAGTATTTT
TRBJ2-1	TRBV7-6	.	.	CASSLAHYNEQFF	TGTGCCAGCAGCTTAGCCCATTACAATGAGCAGTTCTTC
TRBJ2-2	TRBV12-3/TRBV12-4	.	few	CASSLGPAGELFF	TGTGCCAGCAGTTTGGGTCCGGCCGGGGAGCTGTTTTTT
TRBJ2-5	TRBV15	TRBD2	.	CATSRASLAGGETQYF	TGTGCCACCAGCAGAGCCTCACTAGCGGGGGGGGAGACCCAGTACTTC
TRBJ2-7	TRBV27	TRBD2	.	CASSPRTTGGEQYF	TGTGCCAGCAGTCCCCGCACCACCGGGGGGGAGCAGTACTTC
TRBJ1-6	TRBV11-2	.	.	CASSFAGSVNSPLHF	TGTGCCAGCAGCTTTGCAGGGAGCGTTAATTCACCCCTCCACTTT
TRBJ2-1	TRBV21-1	.	.	CASTLGPSDYPSYNEQFF	TGTGCCAGCACCTTAGGGCCTAGCGATTACCCCTCCTACAATGAGCAGTTCTTC
TRBJ1-4	TRBV12-3/TRBV12-4	TRBD1	.	CASGDRGHEKLFF	TGTGCCAGCGGGGACAGGGGGCATGAAAAACTGTTTTTT
TRBJ1-1	TRBV29-1	TRBD1	.	CSVEVSAGGTEAFF	TGCAGCGTTGAAGTTTCCGCAGGGGGGACTGAAGCTTTCTTT
TRBJ1-5	TRBV10-3	.	.	CAISGGTTGGDQPQHF	TGTGCCATCAGTGGTGGGACTACGGGTGGGGATCAGCCCCAGCATTTT
TRBJ2-2	TRBV2	.	.	CASSEGGSRTGELFF	TGTGCCAGCAGTGAAGGGGGGAGTAGAACCGGGGAGCTGTTTTTT
TRBJ1-2	TRBV29-1	.	.	CSVEGTDSSEAYTF	TGCAGCGTTGAAGGCACCGACAGTTCGGAGGCCTACACCTTC
TRBJ1-2	TRBV3-1/TRBV3-2	.	few	CASSLSGVPYGYTF	TGTGCCAGCAGCCTCTCGGGAGTTCCCTATGGCTACACCTTC